This TCR beta chain was profiled in a study of sequential checkpoint blockade in melanoma. For the study at large: DNA from 95 or so pretreatment tumor samples underwent TCRβ immunosequencing.

Treatment described: randomized to nivolumab then ipilimumab (arm A) or the reverse (arm B). Using immunoSEQ multiplex PCR, the repertoire was profiled, and TCRdb retains in-frame clones only, with some absent. This table has 3,000 to 4,000 clones, about 20% appearing once. This CDR3 has 19 amino acids. CDR1 and CDR2 from the germline V gene are MNHGY and SAAAGT. V was clipped by 6 bases and J by 1 base; unmatched bases: 16. Source: tumor tissue (inferred from file names), taken from a patient given nivolumab and ipilimumab in sequence. This TCR derives from a human donor with melanoma. The V call is TRBV6-8, the J call TRBJ2-3; 10 bases line up with TRBD1. As DNA, the CDR3 is TGTGCCAGCAGCCCTTTTCTCCCCGGGACAGGGGCCGGCACAGATACGCAGTATTTT. This codes for CASSPFLPGTGAGTDTQYF.